The sequence of this T cell receptor (beta chain) was determined in a study of shared clonotypes between healthy human individuals. Overall study results and limits: Generally, estimated richness proved larger in naive subsets than it did in memory subsets.

Profiled with immunoSEQ multiplex PCR; TCRdb holds only in-frame clones, not every one. The sample holds fewer than 400,000 clones; 74% are singletons and the top ten take approximately 10%. This CDR3 has 14 amino acids. Germline V lookup: CDR1 SGDLS, CDR2 YYNGEE. The V gene lost 4 bases and the J gene lost 4 bases, with 14 bases spanning the gap. In regard to this clone: Its specificity is unknown.

The rearrangement joins TRBV9 to TRBJ2-5; possibly TRBD1 or TRBD2 for D (8 bases each). The receptor comes from a man younger than 40 in good health. Sequencing was done on a sample of memory CD4+ T cells sorted from blood. Subset in this sample: CD45RA-negative fraction. CDR3 bases: TGTGCCAGCAGCCAGGGGGCGGGAGGAGAGACCCAGTACTTC. Its translation: CASSQGAGGETQYF.